These 18 T cell receptor beta chains originate from one sample sequenced in a study of CD8+CD57+ T cells in acquired aplastic anemia listed by TCRdb under 2018. The instrument given in TCRdb is Illumina HiSeq 2000. Profiling of TCR beta VDJ combinations and CDR3 sequences used genomic DNA as the template. TCRdb reran the public reads through fastp at Q25 and MiXCR, keeping productive beta chains. Records with the same CDR3 protein are collapsed into one entry carrying the most frequent genes and DNA. The sample table contains 250,000 to 350,000 distinct CDR3 sequences; only one count was recorded for roughly 61% of them. The ten largest account for 1.3% of the sample. Expansion of CD8+CD57+ cells had been shown by flow cytometry in the patients chosen for sequencing. Sample: sorted CD4+, CD8+, or CD8+CD57+ T cells (not recorded which) from PBMCs. The receptor source for this set is a human donor with aplastic anemia.

Comments on this clonotype: This likely comes from a read error, as the CDR3 has no conserved phenylalanine or tryptophan at its end. The gene calls are TRBV5-5 and TRBJ2-1; D not resolved. The J call is uncertain, as TRBJ2-7 better fits the DNA end. The CDR3 consists of 9 residues. CDR1 is SGHKS and CDR2 is YYEKEE in the germline V gene (reference sequence). The CDR3 DNA reads as TGTGCCAGCAGGTTGGGGCAGTACCGT. Its translation: CASRLGQYR.

In this sample, this clonotype turned up many times. This rearrangement joins TRBV19 to TRBJ2-7, with no clear D. V was clipped by 8 bases and J by 6 bases, with 14 bases between them. CDR3 size: 12 residues. Germline V gives CDR1 LNHDA, CDR2 SQIVND (reference sequence). The CDR3 coding sequence is TGTGCCAGTGGACCCCGTGGGGTCGAGCAGTACTTC. Its protein product is CASGPRGVEQYF. Filled out from reference TRBV19 and TRBJ2-7, the complete variable domain reads DGGITQSPKYLFRKEGQNVTLSCEQNLNHDAMYWYRQDPGQGLRLIYYSQIVNDFQKGDIAEGYSVSREKKESFPLTVTSAQKNPTAFYLCASGPRGVEQYFGPGTRLTVT.

This sequence joins TRBV7-9 and TRBJ2-7, with 7 bases matching TRBD2. Per the germline V gene, CDR1 is SEHNR and CDR2 is FQNEAQ (reference sequence). V trimming: 6 bases; J trimming: 0 bases; junction bases outside the gene matches: 5. The CDR3 covers 14 residues. The chain's CDR3 is CASSWGGPSYEQYF. The DNA of the CDR3 is TGTGCCAGCAGTTGGGGAGGGCCCTCCTACGAGCAGTACTTC.

At least ten counts were recorded for this clonotype. The chain is built from TRBV6-6 and TRBJ1-2; D is ambiguous. Germline V gives CDR1 MNHNY, CDR2 SVGAGI (reference sequence). V lost 6 bases and J lost 3, with 20 bases in between. The CDR3 covers 16 residues. The CDR3 DNA is TGTGCCAGCAGCCGATCCTTCCGGAATGACGACTATGGCTACACCTTC. Its translation is CASSRSFRNDDYGYTF.

V gene TRBV2 combines with J gene TRBJ2-4; 8 bases are shared with TRBD2. V lost 6 bases and J lost 8; bases outside the gene matches: 9. Germline V gene sequence: CDR1 SNHLY, CDR2 FYNNEI. The CDR3 is 14 residues long. The CDR3, as DNA: TGTGCCAGCAGGGCCGGGAGGGCCGAGGACATTCAGTACTTC. Its translation is CASRAGRAEDIQYF. The full variable domain, with the rest looked up from reference TRBV2 and TRBJ2-4, is EPEVTQTPSHQVTQMGQEVILRCVPISNHLYFYWYRQILGQKVEFLVSFYNNEISEKSEIFDDQFSVERPDGSNFTLKIRSTKLEDSAMYFCASRAGRAEDIQYFGAGTRLSVL.

The chain uses TRBV3-1 and TRBJ1-3; D remains unclear. The CDR3 spans 17 residues. The germline V and J ends were trimmed by 4 bases and 0 bases, with 16 bases remaining between them. CDR1 and CDR2 (germline): LGHDT, YNNKEL (reference sequence). CDR3 region: CASSPIGLSFSGNTIYF. CDR3 nucleotides: TGTGCCAGCAGCCCCATCGGACTCAGTTTCTCTGGAAACACCATATATTTT.

The chain combines TRBV19 with TRBJ2-6; 7 bases align to TRBD1. Germline CDR1 reads LNHDA; CDR2 reads SQIVND (reference sequence). This CDR3 is built from 19 residues. After removal of 3 bases from V and 2 bases from J, the junction contained 13 bases not matched to a gene. CDR3 in DNA: TGTGCCAGTAGTATGCTGGGACAGCCTCTCTTAACTGGGGCCAACGTCCTGACTTTC. Translated: CASSMLGQPLLTGANVLTF.

This clonotype was seen at least ten times. J is TRBJ1-4 and V is TRBV6-1; D not resolved. Trimming took 7 bases from V and 4 from J, leaving 10 bases between them. The CDR3 runs 13 residues. Germline V lookup: CDR1 MNHNS, CDR2 SASEGT. The CDR3 DNA reads as TGTGCCAGCAAATTCCGTGGTAATGAAAAACTGTTTTTT. It codes for CASKFRGNEKLFF.

This rearrangement joins TRBV2 to TRBJ1-5, with D maybe TRBD1 (6 bases). V was cut by 6 bases and J by 0 bases, with 15 bases left in between. This CDR3 has 16 residues. CDR1 is SNHLY, CDR2 FYNNEI, per germline. CDR3 in DNA: TGTGCCAGCAGCGGGGGCAGGGGCTATAGCAATCAGCCCCAGCATTTT. The encoded protein is CASSGGRGYSNQPQHF.

Worth noting for this clonotype: A junction end diverges from the germline sequence, so it may reflect a read error. This sequence joins TRBV7-8 and TRBJ2-7; 12 positions match TRBD1. CDR1 and CDR2 (germline): SGHVS, FQNEAQ. This CDR3 is 14 amino acids long. CDR3: CASSAGQGAHEQYF. As DNA, the CDR3 is TGCGCCAGCAGCGCGGGACAGGGGGCCCACGAGCAGTACTTC.

The chain employs TRBV20-1 and TRBJ2-5, with D possibly being TRBD2 (6 bases). CDR3 length: 13 amino acids. Trimming shortened V by 6 bases and J by 5 bases, and 16 bases separated the two germline ends. The germline CDR1 and CDR2 sequences are DFQATT and SNEGSKA (reference sequence). The CDR3 region has the DNA TGCAGTGCCGTGAGACTAGGAGGTGAGACCCAGTACTTC. Encoded protein: CSAVRLGGETQYF.

The V call is TRBV2, the J call TRBJ2-5, with 8 nucleotides matching TRBD2. After removal of 2 bases from V and 4 bases from J, the junction contained 9 bases not matched to a gene. From germline, CDR1 is SNHLY and CDR2 FYNNEI. This CDR3 comprises 16 residues. The CDR3 DNA reads TGTGCCAGCAGTGAAAGTTTTGCGGGGGGCGGAGAGACCCAGTACTTC. As protein: CASSESFAGGGETQYF.

This clonotype was recorded a few times. With a much larger clone just one base away, this may be a read error. The rearrangement joins TRBV20-1 to TRBJ2-1; D may be TRBD2 (5 bases). The germline gives CDR1 DFQATT, CDR2 SNEGSKA (reference sequence). The CDR3 loop spans 14 amino acids. With 3 bases removed from V and 8 bases from J, the gap between germline ends came to 17 bases. CDR3 in amino acids: CSASRKLVTDEQFF. DNA for the CDR3: TGCAGTGCTAGCCGAAAACTAGTTACCGATGAGCAGTTCTTC.

This clonotype was detected only a few times. This rearrangement joins TRBV29-1 to TRBJ2-5, with no clear D. The V gene's germline CDR1 is SQVTM and CDR2 ANQGSEA. V was shortened by 3 bases and J by 5 bases, with 19 bases between the two germline ends. This CDR3 comprises 15 residues. The CDR3 nucleotides are TGCAGCGTTGATTTCGATCGGGCAGTCTTGGAGACCCAGTACTTC. This encodes CSVDFDRAVLETQYF.

This clonotype has more than one count but fewer than ten. The V gene is TRBV11-2, the J gene TRBJ2-3; no firm D call. V was clipped by 0 bases and J by 3 bases, with 4 bases between them. The length of the CDR3 is 13 residues. Germline CDR1 is SGHAT and CDR2 is FQNNGV. Here the CDR3 DNA reads TGTGCCAGCAGCTTAGAGGAGACAGATACGCAGTATTTT. This encodes CASSLEETDTQYF.

This clonotype was observed a few times. The rearrangement uses TRBV5-8 and TRBJ2-7; unclear D gene. Trimming took 5 bases from V and 3 from J, leaving 9 bases between them. The CDR3 spans 12 residues. Germline CDR1 SGHTS, CDR2 YDEGEE. CDR3 DNA sequence: TGTGCCAGCAGTCGGCCGCACTACGAGCAGTACTTC. This translates into CASSRPHYEQYF.

The CDR3 nucleotides are TGCAGCGTTGGGGATGGGGCAGAAGCTTTCTTT. The encoded protein is CSVGDGAEAFF. The chain carries TRBV29-1 and TRBJ1-1; tentative D call: TRBD1 (5 bases). Per germline, CDR1 SQVTM and CDR2 ANQGSEA. CDR3 length equals 11 residues. V gave up 4 bases and J gave up 8 bases, with 11 bases separating them.

The gene calls are TRBV4-2 and TRBJ2-3, with 10 positions matching TRBD2. V trimming: 1 base; J trimming: 5 bases; junction bases outside the gene matches: 3. The CDR3 runs to 15 residues. CDR1 LGHNA and CDR2 YNFKEQ come from the germline V gene. The CDR3: CASSQGRTSGDTQYF. CDR3 sequence (DNA): TGTGCCAGCAGCCAAGGGCGGACTAGCGGAGATACGCAGTATTTT.